The 17 T cell receptor beta chains in this list originate from one sample, sequenced in a study of cytomegalovirus exposure and HLA in healthy donors. The method was immunoSEQ multiplex PCR; TCRdb's version includes in-frame clones alone and lacks a portion of them. Among over 150,000 clones listed, less than 90% were seen once. The sample consisted of PBMCs. The receptors shown here come from a man aged 18 to 30 in good health and CMV-seropositive.

The chain recombines TRBV18 with TRBJ1-2, with 7 bases fitting TRBD1. Germline CDR1 and CDR2: KGHSH and LQKENI. With V trimmed by 0 bases and J by 4 bases, 5 bases remained unmatched. The CDR3 has 15 residues. In DNA, the CDR3 is TGTGCCAGCTCACCACCCGAGGGGGCCGGCTATGGCTACACCTTC. Its translation is CASSPPEGAGYGYTF.

The rearrangement links TRBV11-2 to TRBJ2-5; tentative D call: TRBD1 (6 bases). V was clipped by 3 bases and J by 2 bases, with 10 bases between them. There are 14 residues in the CDR3. Germline V CDR1 and CDR2: SGHAT, FQNNGV. The CDR3 DNA sequence: TGTGCCAGCAGCTTTTCCCAGGGGCAAGAGACCCAGTACTTC. Translating gives CASSFSQGQETQYF.

The genes are TRBV19 and TRBJ2-3; possibly TRBD2 for D (6 bases). The germline gives CDR1 LNHDA, CDR2 SQIVND (reference sequence). Deletions cut 5 bases from V and 4 bases from J, with 22 bases between. The CDR3 consists of 17 residues. This CDR3 is CASSLSYSGSGADTQYF. Here the CDR3 DNA reads TGTGCCAGTAGTCTCTCCTATAGCGGTAGTGGGGCAGATACGCAGTATTTT.

The chain uses TRBV18 and TRBJ2-2; 12 nucleotides agree with TRBD1. V lost 0 bases and J lost 4; bases outside the gene matches: 0. The CDR3 runs 16 residues. The V gene's germline CDR1 is KGHSH and CDR2 LQKENI. The CDR3 loop reads CASSPPGQGATGELFF. In nucleotides, the CDR3 is TGTGCCAGCTCACCACCGGGACAGGGGGCCACCGGGGAGCTGTTTTTT. Full variable domain (rest looked up from reference TRBV18 and TRBJ2-2): NAGVMQNPRHLVRRRGQEARLRCSPMKGHSHVYWYRQLPEEGLKFMVYLQKENIIDESGMPKERFSAEFPKEGPSILRIQQVVRGDSAAYFCASSPPGQGATGELFFGEGSRLTVL.

The chain is built from TRBV6-5 and TRBJ2-7; 7 nucleotides match TRBD2. This CDR3 contains 16 residues. Germline V CDR1 and CDR2: MNHEY, SVGAGI. The trim removed 3 bases at V and 0 bases at J, leaving 8 bases unmatched. Here the CDR3 DNA reads TGTGCCAGCAGTTATGGGGGGGTGAGCTTCTCCTACGAGCAGTACTTC. It yields the protein CASSYGGVSFSYEQYF.

This chain links TRBV30 with TRBJ2-2; TRBD2 matches 9 bases. V shed 6 bases and J 7 bases; nucleotides not matched to a gene: 12. CDR1 and CDR2 (germline): GTSNPN, SVGIG (reference sequence). There are 15 residues in the CDR3. The CDR3 DNA reads TGTGCCTGCGGGCGGGCTAGCGGGGCCCTCGGGGAGCTGTTTTTT. Translating gives CACGRASGALGELFF.

The CDR3 loop is CASSEEGQGIVETQYF. The CDR3 nucleotides are TGTGCCAGCAGTGAAGAAGGTCAGGGAATTGTAGAGACCCAGTACTTC. The chain uses TRBV2 and TRBJ2-5; D perhaps matches TRBD1 (5 bases). V lost 1 base, J lost 4 bases, and 16 bases lay in between. The CDR3 is 16 amino acids. CDR1 is SNHLY and CDR2 is FYNNEI in the germline V gene.

This clone appeared a single time. J is TRBJ2-2 and V is TRBV6-6; TRBD2 aligns across 15 bases. The germline gives CDR1 MNHNY, CDR2 SVGAGI (reference sequence). The CDR3 has 16 residues. Unmatched junction bases numbered 3, after V lost 6 bases and J lost 4 bases. The chain's CDR3 is CASRGTSGRSTGELFF. CDR3 sequence (DNA): TGTGCCAGCAGGGGGACTAGCGGGAGGTCCACCGGGGAGCTGTTTTTT.

The CDR3 DNA sequence: TGTGCCAGCAGCTTAGATTCGGAGGGGCGTGGGACCCTCCACTTT. Protein sequence: CASSLDSEGRGTLHF. The gene calls are TRBV11-2 and TRBJ1-6; a weak D match, TRBD1 (5 bases). V lost 0 bases to trimming and J lost 14 bases, with 17 bases between them. Germline CDR1 reads SGHAT; CDR2 reads FQNNGV. The CDR3 totals 15 residues.

The V call is TRBV14, the J call TRBJ2-7; 11 bases fit TRBD2. The ends lost 0 bases at V and 2 bases at J; junction bases unmatched: 0. Germline CDR1 is SGHDN and CDR2 is FVKESK. This CDR3 has 15 residues. The DNA for the CDR3 is TGTGCCAGCAGCCAAGAACTAGCGGGGGCCTACGAGCAGTACTTC. This codes for CASSQELAGAYEQYF.

The chain combines TRBV7-9 with TRBJ1-1, with D unresolved. From germline, CDR1 is SEHNR and CDR2 FQNEAQ (reference sequence). The CDR3 is made up of 15 amino acids. V dropped 4 bases and J dropped 0 bases, with 12 bases sitting between them. CDR3 DNA: TGTGCCAGCAGCTGGGGTGAGGGCTTGAACACTGAAGCTTTCTTT. Translated: CASSWGEGLNTEAFF.

The chain carries TRBV18 and TRBJ1-2; no clear D. V was pared by 3 bases and J by 8 bases, with 10 bases between. The CDR3 covers 12 residues. Germline V CDR1 and CDR2: KGHSH, LQKENI. The DNA of the CDR3 is TGTGCCAGCTCACCCGAAGCGGAGGGCTACACCTTC. Its protein is CASSPEAEGYTF.

J is TRBJ2-7 and V is TRBV6-5; D gene ambiguous. The CDR3 runs to 14 residues. The germline CDR1 and CDR2 sequences are MNHEY and SVGAGI. Trimming cost V 6 bases and J 7 bases, with 19 bases left between them. In DNA, the CDR3 is TGTGCCAGCAGCAAGAACGACATGCTTGGAGAGCAGTACTTC. It encodes CASSKNDMLGEQYF.

J is TRBJ2-1 and V is TRBV7-2; 8 nucleotides agree with TRBD2. This CDR3 region has 17 residues. The germline V gene encodes CDR1 SGHTA and CDR2 FQGNSA. Losses at the gene ends were 1 base for V and 2 bases for J; bases not matched to a gene: 7. CDR3 bases: TGTGCCAGCAGCTTAGGGACGGGGGGGGCGACCTACAATGAGCAGTTCTTC. Translation: CASSLGTGGATYNEQFF. Supplemented by reference TRBV7-2 and TRBJ2-1, the full variable domain reads GAGVSQSPSNKVTEKGKDVELRCDPISGHTALYWYRQSLGQGLEFLIYFQGNSAPDKSGLPSDRFSAERTGGSVSTLTIQRTQQEDSAVYLCASSLGTGGATYNEQFFGPGTRLTVL.

CDR3 DNA: TGTGCCAGCAGCTTATGGGGGCCTAGCTCCTACGAGCAGTACTTC. This gives the protein CASSLWGPSSYEQYF. The chain is built from TRBV5-6 and TRBJ2-7; D is perhaps TRBD1 (6 bases). The germline V gene encodes CDR1 SGHDT and CDR2 YYEEEE. This CDR3 is 15 amino acids long. Trimming left V 2 bases short and J 0 bases short, with 12 bases between.

The rearrangement uses TRBV9 and TRBJ2-2, with a possible D match to TRBD2 (5 bases). Germline V gene data show CDR1 as SGDLS and CDR2 as YYNGEE. The CDR3 has 16 residues. Trimming left V 0 bases short and J 1 base short, with 10 bases between. The CDR3 nucleotides are TGTGCCAGCAGCGTAGGTGTTAGCGAGAACACCGGGGAGCTGTTTTTT. The encoded protein is CASSVGVSENTGELFF.

As DNA, the CDR3 is TGTGCCAGCAGTTCCCAGGGGGCCCTTGATGGCTACACCTTC. Translated, it gives CASSSQGALDGYTF. The chain is built from TRBV27 and TRBJ1-2, with TRBD1 identical over 8 bases. Unmatched junction bases numbered 7, after V lost 4 bases and J lost 6 bases. This CDR3 region has 14 residues. CDR1 MNHEY and CDR2 SMNVEV come from the germline V gene (reference sequence).